The 15 T cell receptor beta chains in this list originate from one sample, sequenced in a study of T cell repertoires in MIS-A myocarditis. The data were produced by immunoSEQ multiplex PCR, yet TCRdb's version contains in-frame clones alone and is incomplete. The profile covers some 10,000 clones, with 85% to 90% appearing a single time and just over 2% taken by the ten largest. The sequenced material came from thoracic lymph node tissue obtained at autopsy. The receptors come from a man aged 18 to 30 with fulminant myocarditis from multisystem inflammatory syndrome in adults (MIS-A) after COVID-19.

The J gene is TRBJ1-5, the V gene TRBV5-6; tentative D call: TRBD1 (5 bases). The ends were cut back, 4 bases at V and 3 bases at J, with 14 bases in the middle. Germline-derived CDR1 and CDR2 are SGHDT and YYEEEE. The CDR3 is made up of 15 amino acids. The CDR3 nucleotides are TGTGCCAGCAGCATATACGGGGCATACAATCAGCCCCAGCATTTT. Translating it yields CASSIYGAYNQPQHF.

This chain joins TRBV7-2 and TRBJ2-7; no clear D. Trimming removed 4 bases from V and 3 bases from J, with 16 bases in between. Germline CDR1 reads SGHTA; CDR2 reads FQGNSA. This CDR3 spans 15 amino acids. This chain's CDR3 is CASSSPVGDYYEQYF. The CDR3, as DNA: TGTGCCAGCAGCTCCCCGGTGGGCGATTACTACGAGCAGTACTTC.

The count of this clone is one. The chain joins TRBV18 to TRBJ1-1; D is uncertain. The CDR3 consists of 14 residues. The ends were cut back, 3 bases at V and 2 bases at J, with 10 bases in the middle. Germline V gives CDR1 KGHSH, CDR2 LQKENI. The CDR3 DNA is TGTGCCAGCTCACCGGCGGCAGCTAACACTGAAGCTTTCTTT. Protein: CASSPAAANTEAFF. The full variable domain, completed using reference TRBV18 and TRBJ1-1, is NAGVMQNPRHLVRRRGQEARLRCSPMKGHSHVYWYRQLPEEGLKFMVYLQKENIIDESGMPKERFSAEFPKEGPSILRIQQVVRGDSAAYFCASSPAAANTEAFFGQGTRLTVV.

V is TRBV4-3 and J is TRBJ2-7, with 14 nucleotides matching TRBD2. V shed 4 bases, J shed 0 bases, and the junction held 8 bases outside the gene matches. Germline CDR1 reads LGHNA; CDR2 reads YSLEER. CDR3 size: 18 residues. CDR3 protein: CASSLRTSGGSASYEQYF. The DNA of the CDR3 is TGCGCCAGCAGCCTTCGGACTAGCGGGGGGTCCGCCTCCTACGAGCAGTACTTC.

In its sample, this clone was seen once. This sequence joins TRBV9 and TRBJ1-1; maybe TRBD1 (5 bases). Germline V gene data show CDR1 as SGDLS and CDR2 as YYNGEE. The V and J ends lost 4 bases and 0 bases respectively, with 16 bases between them. The CDR3 has 16 amino acids. The CDR3, as DNA: TGTGCCAGCAGCCCGAAATTGGGGCAGCTGAACACTGAAGCTTTCTTT. This sequence encodes CASSPKLGQLNTEAFF.

In regard to this clone: Germline is not matched at one junction end, which may reflect a read error. The J gene is TRBJ2-1, the V gene TRBV27, with 7 bases identical to TRBD2. The CDR3 is made up of 14 amino acids. CDR1 and CDR2 from the germline V gene are MNHEY and SMNVEV (reference sequence). This chain's CDR3 is CSSRRGMNYNEQFF. As DNA, the CDR3 is TGCTCATCCCGGCGGGGGATGAACTACAATGAGCAGTTCTTC.

The chain couples TRBV11-2 to TRBJ1-1; TRBD1 might be the D (6 bases). CDR3 length: 15 residues. CDR1 is SGHAT, CDR2 FQNNGV, per germline. Trimming removed 5 bases at V and 0 bases at J, with 13 bases between. Written as DNA, the CDR3 is TGTGCCAGCAGCGTCTTGCAGGGGTTGAACACTGAAGCTTTCTTT. It codes for CASSVLQGLNTEAFF.

The chain combines TRBV28 with TRBJ1-5; a possible D gene is TRBD1 (6 bases). The ends were cut back, 4 bases at V and 7 bases at J, with 14 bases in the middle. The CDR3 loop spans 14 amino acids. Germline V gene sequence: CDR1 MDHEN, CDR2 SYDVKM. The CDR3 DNA reads as TGTGCCAGCAGTTACAGGGCCAACGGGCAGCCCCAGCATTTT. This codes for CASSYRANGQPQHF.

V usage is TRBV7-6 and J usage is TRBJ1-4, with TRBD1 matching over 7 bases. Germline V gives CDR1 SGHVS, CDR2 FNYEAQ. The CDR3 contains 16 residues. Trimming took 4 bases from V and 7 from J; bases not matched to a gene: 12. CDR3 sequence (DNA): TGTGCCAGCAGCTCCACCCCGGGACAGACCCTTGAAAAACTGTTTTTT. This sequence encodes CASSSTPGQTLEKLFF. Filled out from reference TRBV7-6 and TRBJ1-4, the complete variable domain reads GAGVSQSPRYKVTKRGQDVALRCDPISGHVSLYWYRQALGQGPEFLTYFNYEAQQDKSGLPNDRFSAERPEGSISTLTIQRTEQRDSAMYRCASSSTPGQTLEKLFFGSGTQLSVL.

The chain carries TRBV28 and TRBJ1-1; no firm D call. The CDR3 extends over 12 amino acids. The germline V gene has CDR1 MDHEN and CDR2 SYDVKM. With 2 bases removed from V and 3 bases from J, the gap between germline ends came to 4 bases. The CDR3 region is CASSLVHTEAFF. In DNA, the CDR3 is TGTGCCAGCAGTTTAGTTCACACTGAAGCTTTCTTT.

This chain connects TRBV7-8 to TRBJ2-2, with 8 bases matching TRBD2. The CDR3 totals 16 residues. The trim removed 5 bases at V and 5 bases at J, leaving 10 bases unmatched. Germline CDR1 and CDR2: SGHVS and FQNEAQ. Here the CDR3 reads CASSPAGGAGTGELFF. The CDR3 coding sequence is TGTGCCAGCAGCCCAGCCGGGGGGGCCGGGACCGGGGAGCTGTTTTTT.

This sequence joins TRBV7-9 and TRBJ2-1, with D possibly called TRBD1 or TRBD2 (5 bases each). Germline CDR1 SEHNR, CDR2 FQNEAQ (reference sequence). The CDR3 totals 14 residues. V was cut by 5 bases and J by 4 bases, with 12 bases left in between. In DNA, the CDR3 is TGTGCCAGCAGCCAGGGACCCTATTACAATGAGCAGTTCTTC. Protein sequence: CASSQGPYYNEQFF.

V is TRBV28 and J is TRBJ1-5, with D tentatively TRBD1 (5 bases). This CDR3 has 19 amino acids. Germline CDR1 is MDHEN and CDR2 is SYDVKM. Between the trimmed V and J ends, which lost 1 base and 2 bases, there was a span of 21 bases. The DNA of the CDR3 is TGTGCCAGCAGTTTATATGGCAGGGAATCGTATGTCGGCAATCAGCCCCAGCATTTT. Amino acids: CASSLYGRESYVGNQPQHF.

This clone has just one count. The chain recombines TRBV27 with TRBJ2-2, with D hard to call. This CDR3 has 14 residues. V shed 7 bases and J shed 0 bases, with 9 bases lying between them. From germline, CDR1 is MNHEY and CDR2 SMNVEV (reference sequence). The CDR3 DNA reads TGTGCCAGCAAAACTACACCGAACACCGGGGAGCTGTTTTTT. Protein sequence: CASKTTPNTGELFF.

The rearrangement joins TRBV28 to TRBJ1-6, with D possibly matching TRBD1 (6 bases). The CDR3 length is 14 residues. The V and J ends lost 6 bases and 7 bases respectively, with 13 bases between them. Germline CDR1 is MDHEN and CDR2 is SYDVKM. The CDR3 spells CASRGTYGNSPLHF. The CDR3 coding sequence is TGTGCCAGCAGGGGGACATACGGAAATTCACCCCTCCACTTT. The complete variable domain, with remaining parts taken from reference TRBV28 and TRBJ1-6, reads DVKVTQSSRYLVKRTGEKVFLECVQDMDHENMFWYRQDPGLGLRLIYFSYDVKMKEKGDIPEGYSVSREKKERFSLILESASTNQTSMYLCASRGTYGNSPLHFGNGTRLTVT.